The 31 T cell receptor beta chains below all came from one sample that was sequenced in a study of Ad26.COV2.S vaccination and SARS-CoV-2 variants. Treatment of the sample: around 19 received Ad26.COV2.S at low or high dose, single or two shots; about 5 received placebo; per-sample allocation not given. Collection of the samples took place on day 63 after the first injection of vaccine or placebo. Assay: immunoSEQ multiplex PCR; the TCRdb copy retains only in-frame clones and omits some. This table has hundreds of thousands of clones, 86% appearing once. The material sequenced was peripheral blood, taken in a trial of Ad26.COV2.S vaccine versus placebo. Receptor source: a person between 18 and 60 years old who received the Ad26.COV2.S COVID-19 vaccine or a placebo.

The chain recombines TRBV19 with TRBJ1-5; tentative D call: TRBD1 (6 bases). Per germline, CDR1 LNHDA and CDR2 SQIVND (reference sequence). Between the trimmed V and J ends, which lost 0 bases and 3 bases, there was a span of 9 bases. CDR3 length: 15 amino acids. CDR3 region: CASSIDRGYNQPQHF. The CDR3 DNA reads TGTGCCAGTAGTATAGACAGGGGTTACAATCAGCCCCAGCATTTT.

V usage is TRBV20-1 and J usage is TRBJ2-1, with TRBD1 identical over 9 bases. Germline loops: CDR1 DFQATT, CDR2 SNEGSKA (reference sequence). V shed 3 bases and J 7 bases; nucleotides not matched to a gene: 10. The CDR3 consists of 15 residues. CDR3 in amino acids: CSASATGTGPNEQFF. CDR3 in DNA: TGCAGTGCTAGTGCAACCGGGACAGGGCCGAATGAGCAGTTCTTC.

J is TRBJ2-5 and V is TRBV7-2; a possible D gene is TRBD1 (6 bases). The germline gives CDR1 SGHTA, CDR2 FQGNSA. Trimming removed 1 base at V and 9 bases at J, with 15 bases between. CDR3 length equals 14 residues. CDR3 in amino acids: CASSLDGQPMAQYF. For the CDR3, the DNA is TGTGCCAGCAGCTTAGATGGACAGCCCATGGCCCAGTACTTC.

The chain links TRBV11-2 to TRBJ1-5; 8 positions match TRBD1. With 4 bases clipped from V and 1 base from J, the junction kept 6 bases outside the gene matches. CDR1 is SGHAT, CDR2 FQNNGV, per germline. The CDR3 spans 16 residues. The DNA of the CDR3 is TGTGCCAGCAGCTCCGGAGACAGGGGCAGCAATCAGCCCCAGCATTTT. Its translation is CASSSGDRGSNQPQHF.

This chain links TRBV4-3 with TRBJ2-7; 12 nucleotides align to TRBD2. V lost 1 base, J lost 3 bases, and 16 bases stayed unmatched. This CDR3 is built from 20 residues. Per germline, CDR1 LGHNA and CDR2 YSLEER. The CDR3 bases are TGCGCCAGCAGCCAAGCCATAGGGGTATCTAGCGGGAGGGAGGGCTACGAGCAGTACTTC. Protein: CASSQAIGVSSGREGYEQYF.

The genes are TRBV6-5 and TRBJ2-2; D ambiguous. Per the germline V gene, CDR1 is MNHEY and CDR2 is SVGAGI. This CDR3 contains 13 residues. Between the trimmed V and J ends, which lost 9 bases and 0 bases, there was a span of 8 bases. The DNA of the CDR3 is TGTGCCAGTGGGTCCGCGAACACCGGGGAGCTGTTTTTT. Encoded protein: CASGSANTGELFF.

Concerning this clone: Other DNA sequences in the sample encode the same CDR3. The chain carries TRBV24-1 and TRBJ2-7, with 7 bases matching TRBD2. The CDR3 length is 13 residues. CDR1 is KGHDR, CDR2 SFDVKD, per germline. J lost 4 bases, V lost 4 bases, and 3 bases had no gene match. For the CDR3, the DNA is TGTGCCACCAGTGACGGCGGGGGTTACGAGCAGTACTTC. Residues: CATSDGGGYEQYF.

CDR3 sequence (DNA): TGTGCCAGCAGTTTATGGGAAAGGGGCGGAGGATGGGAAAAACTGTTTTTT. Translated, it gives CASSLWERGGGWEKLFF. V usage is TRBV28 and J usage is TRBJ1-4; tentative D call: TRBD1 (5 bases). V lost 0 bases, J lost 8 bases, and 19 bases lay in between. Per germline, CDR1 MDHEN and CDR2 SYDVKM. This CDR3 has 17 amino acids.

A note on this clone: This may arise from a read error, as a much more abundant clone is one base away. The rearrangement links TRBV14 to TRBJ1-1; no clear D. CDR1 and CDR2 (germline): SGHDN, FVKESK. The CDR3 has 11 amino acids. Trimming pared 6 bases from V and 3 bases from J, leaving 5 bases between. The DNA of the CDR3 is TGTGCCAGCAGGGGAGACACTGAAGCTTTCTTT. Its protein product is CASRGDTEAFF.

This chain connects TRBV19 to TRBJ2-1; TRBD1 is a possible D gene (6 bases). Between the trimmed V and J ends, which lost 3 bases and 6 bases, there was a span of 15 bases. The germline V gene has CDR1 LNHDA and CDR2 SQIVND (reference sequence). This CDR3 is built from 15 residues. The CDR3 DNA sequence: TGTGCCAGTAGTATCAGGCAGGGGCCCATCAATGAGCAGTTCTTC. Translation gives CASSIRQGPINEQFF.

The CDR3 region is CASSAMAGQGAYEQYF. The CDR3 region has the DNA TGTGCCAGCAGCGCAATGGCAGGACAGGGGGCCTACGAGCAGTACTTC. The chain uses TRBV16 and TRBJ2-7, with TRBD1 matching 10 bases. V shed 5 bases and J 2 bases; nucleotides not matched to a gene: 9. CDR3 length: 16 residues. Germline V gives CDR1 KGHSY, CDR2 FQNENV.

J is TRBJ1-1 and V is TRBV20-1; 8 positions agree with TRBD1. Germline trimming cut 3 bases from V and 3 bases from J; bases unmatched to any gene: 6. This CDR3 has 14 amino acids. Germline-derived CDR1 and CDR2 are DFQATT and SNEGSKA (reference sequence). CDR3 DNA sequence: TGCAGTGCTAGTCCTAGACAGGGGCACACTGAAGCTTTCTTT. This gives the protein CSASPRQGHTEAFF.

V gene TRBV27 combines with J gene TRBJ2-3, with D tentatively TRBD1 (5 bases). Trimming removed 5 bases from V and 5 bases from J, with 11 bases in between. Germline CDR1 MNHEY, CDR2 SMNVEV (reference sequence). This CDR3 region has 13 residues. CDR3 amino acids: CASSPDRGDTQYF. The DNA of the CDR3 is TGTGCCAGCAGTCCCGACAGAGGAGATACGCAGTATTTT.

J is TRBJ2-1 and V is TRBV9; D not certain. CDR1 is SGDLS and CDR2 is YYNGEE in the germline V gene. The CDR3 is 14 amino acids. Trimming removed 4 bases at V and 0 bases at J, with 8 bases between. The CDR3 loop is CASSYRSSYNEQFF. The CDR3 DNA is TGTGCCAGCAGCTACCGGAGCTCCTACAATGAGCAGTTCTTC.

The CDR3 coding sequence is TGTGCCAGCAGCGTAGTGGGACTAGCATCGGAGACCCAGTACTTC. Protein product: CASSVVGLASETQYF. The V and J genes are TRBV9 and TRBJ2-5; 9 bases map to TRBD2. Germline V gene sequence: CDR1 SGDLS, CDR2 YYNGEE. The CDR3 runs 15 residues. Unmatched junction bases numbered 5, after V lost 0 bases and J lost 5 bases. Using reference TRBV9 and TRBJ2-5 for the parts outside the CDR3, the full variable domain is DSGVTQTPKHLITATGQRVTLRCSPRSGDLSVYWYQQSLDQGLQFLIQYYNGEERAKGNILERFSAQQFPDLHSELNLSSLELGDSALYFCASSVVGLASETQYFGPGTRLLVL.

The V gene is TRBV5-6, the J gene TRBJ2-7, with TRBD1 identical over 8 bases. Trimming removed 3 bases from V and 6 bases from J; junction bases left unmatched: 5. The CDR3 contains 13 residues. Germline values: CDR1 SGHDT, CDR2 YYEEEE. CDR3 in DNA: TGTGCCAGCAGCTCAAACGACAGGGGCGAGCAGTACTTC. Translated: CASSSNDRGEQYF.

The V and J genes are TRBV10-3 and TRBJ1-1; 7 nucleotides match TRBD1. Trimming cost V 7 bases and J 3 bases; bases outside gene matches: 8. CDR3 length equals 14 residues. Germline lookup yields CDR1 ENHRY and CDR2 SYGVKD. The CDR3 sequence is CAINGPGGDTEAFF. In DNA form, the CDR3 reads TGTGCCATCAACGGACCAGGGGGGGACACTGAAGCTTTCTTT.

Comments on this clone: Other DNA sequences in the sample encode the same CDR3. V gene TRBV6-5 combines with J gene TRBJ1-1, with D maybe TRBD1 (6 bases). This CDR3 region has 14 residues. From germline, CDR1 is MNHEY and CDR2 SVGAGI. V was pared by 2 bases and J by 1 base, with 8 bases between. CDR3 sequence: CASSYLTGNTEAFF. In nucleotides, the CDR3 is TGTGCCAGCAGTTACCTGACAGGGAACACTGAAGCTTTCTTT.

CDR3 in amino acids: CASTPGDEQETQYF. CDR3 nucleotides: TGTGCCAGCACCCCGGGTGATGAACAAGAGACCCAGTACTTC. The rearrangement joins TRBV6-6 to TRBJ2-5, with D uncertain. CDR3 length: 14 residues. The V gene's germline CDR1 is MNHNY and CDR2 SVGAGI (reference sequence). V was pared by 7 bases and J by 2 bases, with 14 bases between.

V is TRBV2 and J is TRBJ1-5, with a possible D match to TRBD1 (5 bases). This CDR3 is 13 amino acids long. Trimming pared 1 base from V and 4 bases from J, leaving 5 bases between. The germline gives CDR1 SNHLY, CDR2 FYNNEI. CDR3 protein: CASSEEGNQPQHF. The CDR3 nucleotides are TGTGCCAGCAGTGAAGAGGGGAATCAGCCCCAGCATTTT.

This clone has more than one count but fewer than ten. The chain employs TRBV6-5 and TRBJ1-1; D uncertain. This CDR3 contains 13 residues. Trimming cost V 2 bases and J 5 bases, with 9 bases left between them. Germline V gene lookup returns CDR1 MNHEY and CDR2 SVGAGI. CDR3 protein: CASSYVGRTEAFF. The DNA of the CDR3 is TGTGCCAGCAGTTACGTAGGCCGTACTGAAGCTTTCTTT.

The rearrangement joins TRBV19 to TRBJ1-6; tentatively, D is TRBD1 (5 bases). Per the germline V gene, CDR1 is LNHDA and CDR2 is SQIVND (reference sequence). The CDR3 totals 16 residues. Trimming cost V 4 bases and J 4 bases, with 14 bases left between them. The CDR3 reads CASSTPGTLYNSPLHF. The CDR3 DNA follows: TGTGCCAGTAGTACCCCCGGGACCCTTTATAATTCACCCCTCCACTTT.

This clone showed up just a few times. The CDR3 DNA sequence: TGCGCCAGCAGCTTGGGCGGGACTCTTAACTATGGCTACACCTTC. The encoded protein is CASSLGGTLNYGYTF. J is TRBJ1-2 and V is TRBV5-1; D may be TRBD1 (5 bases). V lost 0 bases to trimming and J lost 1 base, with 10 bases between them. CDR1 is SGHRS and CDR2 is YFSETQ in the germline V gene. The length of the CDR3 is 15 residues.

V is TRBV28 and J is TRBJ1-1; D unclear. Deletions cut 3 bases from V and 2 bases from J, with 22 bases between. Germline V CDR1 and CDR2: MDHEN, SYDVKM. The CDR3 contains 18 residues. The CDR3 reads CASSFWSGVSRLNTEAFF. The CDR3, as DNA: TGTGCCAGCAGTTTTTGGTCTGGGGTCTCCAGGCTAAACACTGAAGCTTTCTTT. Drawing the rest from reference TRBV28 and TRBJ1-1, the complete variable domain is DVKVTQSSRYLVKRTGEKVFLECVQDMDHENMFWYRQDPGLGLRLIYFSYDVKMKEKGDIPEGYSVSREKKERFSLILESASTNQTSMYLCASSFWSGVSRLNTEAFFGQGTRLTVV.

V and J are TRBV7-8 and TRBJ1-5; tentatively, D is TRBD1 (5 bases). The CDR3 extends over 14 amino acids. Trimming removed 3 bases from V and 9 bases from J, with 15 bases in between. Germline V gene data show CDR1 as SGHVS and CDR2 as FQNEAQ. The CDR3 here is CASSLAGAIWPQHF. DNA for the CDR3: TGTGCCAGCAGCTTGGCCGGGGCTATATGGCCCCAGCATTTT.

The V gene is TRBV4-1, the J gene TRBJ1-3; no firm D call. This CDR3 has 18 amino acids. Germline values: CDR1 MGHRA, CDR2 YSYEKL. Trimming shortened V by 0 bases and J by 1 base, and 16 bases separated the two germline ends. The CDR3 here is CASSQERQAGKSGNTIYF. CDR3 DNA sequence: TGCGCCAGCAGCCAAGAAAGGCAGGCGGGAAAATCTGGAAACACCATATATTTT.

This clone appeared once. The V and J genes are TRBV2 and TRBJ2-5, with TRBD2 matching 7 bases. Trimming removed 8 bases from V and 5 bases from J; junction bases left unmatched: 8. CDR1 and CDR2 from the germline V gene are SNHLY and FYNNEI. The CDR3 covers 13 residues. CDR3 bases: TGTGCCAGCCTCTTGGGGGGGTATGAGACCCAGTACTTC. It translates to CASLLGGYETQYF.

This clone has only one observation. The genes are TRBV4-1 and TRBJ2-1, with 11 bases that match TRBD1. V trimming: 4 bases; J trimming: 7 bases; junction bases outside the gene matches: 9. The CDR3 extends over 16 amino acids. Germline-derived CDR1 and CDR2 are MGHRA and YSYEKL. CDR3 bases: TGCGCCAGCAGCCCGCTACCGGGACAGGGGGTGAATGAGCAGTTCTTC. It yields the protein CASSPLPGQGVNEQFF.

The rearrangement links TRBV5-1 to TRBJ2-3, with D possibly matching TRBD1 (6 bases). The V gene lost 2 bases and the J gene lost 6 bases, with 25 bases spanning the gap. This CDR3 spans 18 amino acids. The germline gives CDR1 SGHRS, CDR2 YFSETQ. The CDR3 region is CASSFGSQAVGAGDTQYF. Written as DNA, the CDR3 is TGCGCCAGCAGCTTTGGCTCCCAAGCCGTGGGGGCTGGGGATACGCAGTATTTT.

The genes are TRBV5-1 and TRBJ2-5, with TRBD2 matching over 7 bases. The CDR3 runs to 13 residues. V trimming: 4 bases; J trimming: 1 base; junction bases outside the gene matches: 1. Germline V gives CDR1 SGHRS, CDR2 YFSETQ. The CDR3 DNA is TGCGCCAGCAGCCCGGGGGGCCAAGAGACCCAGTACTTC. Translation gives CASSPGGQETQYF.

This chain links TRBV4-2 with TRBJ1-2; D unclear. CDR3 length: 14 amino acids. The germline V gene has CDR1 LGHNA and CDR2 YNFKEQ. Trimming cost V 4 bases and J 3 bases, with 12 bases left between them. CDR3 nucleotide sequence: TGTGCCAGCAGCCCCTCAGACACTTACTATGGCTACACCTTC. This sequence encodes CASSPSDTYYGYTF.